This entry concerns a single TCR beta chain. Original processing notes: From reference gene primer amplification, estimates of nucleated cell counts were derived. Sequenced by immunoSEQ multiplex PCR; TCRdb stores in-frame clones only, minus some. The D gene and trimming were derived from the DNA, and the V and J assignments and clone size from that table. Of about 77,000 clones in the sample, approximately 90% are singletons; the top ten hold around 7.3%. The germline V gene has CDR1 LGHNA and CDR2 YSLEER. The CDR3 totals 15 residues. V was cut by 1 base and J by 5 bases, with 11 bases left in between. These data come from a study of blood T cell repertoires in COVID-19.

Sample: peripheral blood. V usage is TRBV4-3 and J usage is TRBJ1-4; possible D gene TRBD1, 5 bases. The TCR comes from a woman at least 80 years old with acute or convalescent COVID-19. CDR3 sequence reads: CASSQGQGGNEKLFF. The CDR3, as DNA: TGCGCCAGCAGCCAAGGGCAGGGAGGGAATGAAAAACTGTTTTTT.